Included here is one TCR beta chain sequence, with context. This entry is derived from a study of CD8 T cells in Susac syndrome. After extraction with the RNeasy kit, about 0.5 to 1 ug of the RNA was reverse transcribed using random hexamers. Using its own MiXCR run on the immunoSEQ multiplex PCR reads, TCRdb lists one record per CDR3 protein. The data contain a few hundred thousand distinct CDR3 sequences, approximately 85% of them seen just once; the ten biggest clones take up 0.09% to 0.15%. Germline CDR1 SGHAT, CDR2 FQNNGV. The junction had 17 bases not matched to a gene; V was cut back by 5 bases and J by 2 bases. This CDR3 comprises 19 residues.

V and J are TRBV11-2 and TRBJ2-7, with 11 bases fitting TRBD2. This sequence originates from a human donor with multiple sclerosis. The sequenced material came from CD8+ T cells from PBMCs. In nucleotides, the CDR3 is TGTGCCAGCAGCCACCCAGGGGGCACAGGGACTAGCGGAACCTACGAGCAGTACTTC. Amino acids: CASSHPGGTGTSGTYEQYF.